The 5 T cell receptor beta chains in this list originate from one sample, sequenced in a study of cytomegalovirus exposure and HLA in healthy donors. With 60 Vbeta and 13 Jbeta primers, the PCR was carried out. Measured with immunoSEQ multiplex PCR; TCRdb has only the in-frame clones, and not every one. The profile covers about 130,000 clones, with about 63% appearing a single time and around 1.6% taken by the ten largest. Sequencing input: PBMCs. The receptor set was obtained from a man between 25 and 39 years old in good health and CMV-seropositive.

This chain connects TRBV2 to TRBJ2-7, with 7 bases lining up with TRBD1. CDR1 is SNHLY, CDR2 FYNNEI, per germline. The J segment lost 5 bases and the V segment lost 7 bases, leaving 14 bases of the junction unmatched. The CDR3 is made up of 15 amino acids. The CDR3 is CASNPLDRATNEQYF. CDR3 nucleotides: TGTGCCAGCAACCCACTCGACAGGGCAACGAACGAGCAGTACTTC. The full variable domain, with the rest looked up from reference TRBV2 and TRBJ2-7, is EPEVTQTPSHQVTQMGQEVILRCVPISNHLYFYWYRQILGQKVEFLVSFYNNEISEKSEIFDDQFSVERPDGSNFTLKIRSTKLEDSAMYFCASNPLDRATNEQYFGPGTRLTVT.

The CDR3 region has the DNA TGTGCCAGCAGCTTAGCGGGGCCCCGCCTCTCCTACGAGCAGTACTTC. This sequence encodes CASSLAGPRLSYEQYF. The gene calls are TRBV7-6 and TRBJ2-7; D possibly corresponds to TRBD1 (5 bases). Trimming removed 0 bases from V and 0 bases from J, with 12 bases in between. The CDR3 sequence is 16 residues long. Germline CDR1 and CDR2: SGHVS and FNYEAQ.

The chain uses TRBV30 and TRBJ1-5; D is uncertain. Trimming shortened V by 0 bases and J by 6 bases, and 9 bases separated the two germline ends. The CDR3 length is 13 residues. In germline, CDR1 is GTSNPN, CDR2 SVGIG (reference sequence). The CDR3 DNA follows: TGTGCCTGGAGTGTATCCTATGGTCAGCCCCAGCATTTT. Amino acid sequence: CAWSVSYGQPQHF.

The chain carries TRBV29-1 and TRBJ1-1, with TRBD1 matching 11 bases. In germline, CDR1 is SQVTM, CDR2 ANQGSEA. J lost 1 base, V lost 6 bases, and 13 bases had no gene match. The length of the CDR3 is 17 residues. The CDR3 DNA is TGCAGCGTCCTACAGATCCCGGGACAGGGGGAGAACACTGAAGCTTTCTTT. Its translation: CSVLQIPGQGENTEAFF.

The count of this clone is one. In DNA, the CDR3 is TGTGCCAGCAGCCACGGGACAGCAGCTAACTATGGCTACACCTTC. Translated: CASSHGTAANYGYTF. The chain carries TRBV14 and TRBJ1-2; 7 bases map to TRBD1. CDR1 SGHDN and CDR2 FVKESK come from the germline V gene. The V and J ends lost 3 bases and 0 bases, in that order; junction bases with no gene match: 4. The length of the CDR3 is 15 residues.